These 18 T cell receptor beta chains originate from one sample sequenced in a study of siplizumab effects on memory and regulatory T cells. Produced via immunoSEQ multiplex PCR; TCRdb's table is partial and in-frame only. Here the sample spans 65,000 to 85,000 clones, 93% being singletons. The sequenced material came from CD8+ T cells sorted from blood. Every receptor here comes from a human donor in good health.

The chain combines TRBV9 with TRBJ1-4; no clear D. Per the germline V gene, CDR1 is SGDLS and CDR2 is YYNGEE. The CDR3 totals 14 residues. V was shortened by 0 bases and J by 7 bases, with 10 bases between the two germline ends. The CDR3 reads CASSVEAVSEKLFF. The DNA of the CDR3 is TGTGCCAGCAGCGTAGAAGCGGTCAGTGAAAAACTGTTTTTT.

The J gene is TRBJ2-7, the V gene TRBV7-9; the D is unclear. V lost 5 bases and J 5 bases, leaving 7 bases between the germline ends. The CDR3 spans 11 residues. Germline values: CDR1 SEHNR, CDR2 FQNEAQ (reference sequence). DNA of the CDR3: TGTGCCAGCAGCCCCGGGCACGAGCAGTACTTC. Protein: CASSPGHEQYF.

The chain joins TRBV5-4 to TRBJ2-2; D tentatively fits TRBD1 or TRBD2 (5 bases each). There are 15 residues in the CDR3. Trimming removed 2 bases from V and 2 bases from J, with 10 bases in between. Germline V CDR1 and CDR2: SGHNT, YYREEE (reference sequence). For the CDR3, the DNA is TGTGCCAGCAGCTTAGACGGGGCCAACACCGGGGAGCTGTTTTTT. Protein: CASSLDGANTGELFF.

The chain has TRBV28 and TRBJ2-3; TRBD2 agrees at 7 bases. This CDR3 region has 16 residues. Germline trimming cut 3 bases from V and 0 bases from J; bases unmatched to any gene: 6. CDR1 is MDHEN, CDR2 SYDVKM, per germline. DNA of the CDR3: TGTGCCAGCAGTTTTAACAGCGGGGTGAGCACAGATACGCAGTATTTT. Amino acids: CASSFNSGVSTDTQYF.

CDR3 sequence reads: CASSAHPYEQYF. In DNA form, the CDR3 reads TGTGCCAGCAGCGCGCATCCCTACGAGCAGTACTTC. The chain is built from TRBV5-4 and TRBJ2-7; D remains unclear. The CDR3 is made up of 12 amino acids. V was cut by 4 bases and J by 2 bases, with 7 bases left in between. Germline lookup yields CDR1 SGHNT and CDR2 YYREEE (reference sequence).

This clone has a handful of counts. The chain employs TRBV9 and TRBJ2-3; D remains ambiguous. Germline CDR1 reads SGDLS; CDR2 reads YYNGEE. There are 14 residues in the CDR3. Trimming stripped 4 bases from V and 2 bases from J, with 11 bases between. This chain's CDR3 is CASSTVGHTDTQYF. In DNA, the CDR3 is TGTGCCAGCAGCACGGTAGGGCACACAGATACGCAGTATTTT. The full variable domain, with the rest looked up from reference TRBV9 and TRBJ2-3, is DSGVTQTPKHLITATGQRVTLRCSPRSGDLSVYWYQQSLDQGLQFLIQYYNGEERAKGNILERFSAQQFPDLHSELNLSSLELGDSALYFCASSTVGHTDTQYFGPGTRLTVL.

The CDR3 DNA reads TGTGCCAGTAGTATCCCTCCAGATACGCAGTATTTT. Protein sequence: CASSIPPDTQYF. This rearrangement joins TRBV19 to TRBJ2-3; D gene unclear. CDR3 size: 12 residues. Germline V gene data show CDR1 as LNHDA and CDR2 as SQIVND (reference sequence). Trimming pared 3 bases from V and 4 bases from J, leaving 5 bases between.

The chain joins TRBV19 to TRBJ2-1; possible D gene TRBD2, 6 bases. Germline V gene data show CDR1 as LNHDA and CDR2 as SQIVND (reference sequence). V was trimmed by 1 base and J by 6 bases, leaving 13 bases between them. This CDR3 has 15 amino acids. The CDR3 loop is CASSIGGGLGNEQFF. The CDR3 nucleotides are TGTGCCAGTAGTATAGGTGGGGGACTGGGCAATGAGCAGTTCTTC.

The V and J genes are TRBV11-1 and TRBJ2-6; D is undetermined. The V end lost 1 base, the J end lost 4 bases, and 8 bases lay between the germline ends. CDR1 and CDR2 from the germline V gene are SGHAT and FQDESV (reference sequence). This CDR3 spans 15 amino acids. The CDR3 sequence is CASSLVAAGANVLTF. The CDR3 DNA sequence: TGTGCCAGCAGCTTAGTCGCAGCAGGGGCCAACGTCCTGACTTTC.

CDR3 nucleotides: TGTGCCAGCAGCTTCCGGGACAGGGCCCCGTGGGGAGAGACCCAGTACTTC. Translating it yields CASSFRDRAPWGETQYF. This sequence joins TRBV7-9 and TRBJ2-5, with 9 bases fitting TRBD1. Germline V gives CDR1 SEHNR, CDR2 FQNEAQ (reference sequence). The CDR3 covers 17 residues. Trimming at V came to 3 bases and at J to 4 bases, leaving 12 bases not matched to a gene.

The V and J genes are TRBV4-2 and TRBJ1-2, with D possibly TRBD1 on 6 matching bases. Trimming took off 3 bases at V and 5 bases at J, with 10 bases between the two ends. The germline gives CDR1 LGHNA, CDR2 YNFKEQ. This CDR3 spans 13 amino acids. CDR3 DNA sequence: TGTGCCAGCAGCCAGGGGGCGGAGTATGGCTACACCTTC. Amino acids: CASSQGAEYGYTF.

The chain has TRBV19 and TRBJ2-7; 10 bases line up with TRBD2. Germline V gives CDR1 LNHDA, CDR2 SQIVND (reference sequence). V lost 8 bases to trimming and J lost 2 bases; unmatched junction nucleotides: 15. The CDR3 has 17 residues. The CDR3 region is CASSGASGGPIPYEQYF. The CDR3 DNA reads TGTGCCAGTTCTGGGGCTAGCGGGGGACCTATCCCCTACGAGCAGTACTTC.

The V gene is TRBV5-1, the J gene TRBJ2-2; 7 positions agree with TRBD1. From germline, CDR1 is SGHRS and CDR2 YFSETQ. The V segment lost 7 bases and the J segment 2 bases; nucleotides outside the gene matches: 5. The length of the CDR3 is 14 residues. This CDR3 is CASWGTDNTGELFF. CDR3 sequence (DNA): TGCGCCAGCTGGGGGACAGACAACACCGGGGAGCTGTTTTTT. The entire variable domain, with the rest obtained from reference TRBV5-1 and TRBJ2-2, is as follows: KAGVTQTPRYLIKTRGQQVTLSCSPISGHRSVSWYQQTPGQGLQFLFEYFSETQRNKGNFPGRFSGRQFSNSRSEMNVSTLELGDSALYLCASWGTDNTGELFFGEGSRLTVL.

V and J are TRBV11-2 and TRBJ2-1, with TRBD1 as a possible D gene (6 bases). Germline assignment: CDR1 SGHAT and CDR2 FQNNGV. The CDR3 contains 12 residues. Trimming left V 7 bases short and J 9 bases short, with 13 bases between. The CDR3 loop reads CASTYGGGEQFF. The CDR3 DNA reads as TGTGCCAGCACCTATGGGGGCGGTGAGCAGTTCTTC.

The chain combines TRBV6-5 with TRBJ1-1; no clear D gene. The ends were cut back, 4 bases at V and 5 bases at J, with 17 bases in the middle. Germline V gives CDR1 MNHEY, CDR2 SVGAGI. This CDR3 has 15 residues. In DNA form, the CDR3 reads TGTGCCAGCAGTTTCCACGCTTCCGGAGTTACTGAAGCTTTCTTT. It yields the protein CASSFHASGVTEAFF.

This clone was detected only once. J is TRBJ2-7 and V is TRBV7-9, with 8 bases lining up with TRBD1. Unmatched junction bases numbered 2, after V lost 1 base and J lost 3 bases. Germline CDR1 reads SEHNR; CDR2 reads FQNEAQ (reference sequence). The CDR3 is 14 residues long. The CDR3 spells CASSLGTGNYEQYF. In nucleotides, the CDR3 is TGTGCCAGCAGCTTAGGGACAGGGAACTACGAGCAGTACTTC. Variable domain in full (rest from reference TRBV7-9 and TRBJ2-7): DTGVSQNPRHKITKRGQNVTFRCDPISEHNRLYWYRQTLGQGPEFLTYFQNEAQLEKSRLLSDRFSAERPKGSFSTLEIQRTEQGDSAMYLCASSLGTGNYEQYFGPGTRLTVT.

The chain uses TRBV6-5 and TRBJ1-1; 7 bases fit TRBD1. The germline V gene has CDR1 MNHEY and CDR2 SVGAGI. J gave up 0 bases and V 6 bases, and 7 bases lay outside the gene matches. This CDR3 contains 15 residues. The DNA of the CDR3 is TGTGCCAGCAGCCCGCAGGGGGGGTTGAACACTGAAGCTTTCTTT. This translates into CASSPQGGLNTEAFF.

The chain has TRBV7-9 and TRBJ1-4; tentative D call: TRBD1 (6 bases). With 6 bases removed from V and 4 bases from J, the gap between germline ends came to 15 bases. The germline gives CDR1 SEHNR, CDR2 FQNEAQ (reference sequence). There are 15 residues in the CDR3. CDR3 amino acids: CASSSHRGGNEKLFF. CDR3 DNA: TGTGCCAGCAGTTCCCATCGAGGGGGTAATGAAAAACTGTTTTTT.